This T cell receptor (beta chain) was captured by sequencing in a study of blood T cell repertoires in COVID-19 (dated by TCRdb to 2018 to 2020). Background on the whole study: ImmuneRACE Cohort 3 recovered participants were defined by two consecutive negative NP/OP PCR tests, healthcare professional clearance, or symptom resolution. Collaborator samples came from the United States, Italy and Spain and covered acute and convalescent phases of COVID-19. The prospective study material was composed of cDNA or gDNA derived from T cells, B-cell-depleted T cells, or PBMCs. Subjects who had been exposed to COVID-19, were actively infected with it, or had recovered from it provided the deeply sampled blood TCRbeta repertoires that made up the dataset. The repertoires were released in a freely available public database intended as a resource for research on the immune response to SARS-CoV-2. Samples came from the ongoing ImmuneRACE study (first 160 participants) plus 1,254 subjects from 6 global collaborators. The sample metadata nearly always contained a de-identified subject ID, COVID-19 status, age in years and sex. Where HLA class I and class II types were available, the types were taken from metadata supplied by the sample provider, not from assay-based typing. Study-level results and caveats: Clinical and demographic metadata were provided uncurated, with the amount varying by source and participant.

The immunoSEQ Assay, a bias-controlled multiplex PCR, was used to amplify TCRbeta CDR3 regions from genomic DNA. Processing in the source paper ran as follows. Nucleated cell counts per sample were estimated from amplification of reference gene primers within the assay. To quantify the absolute abundance of each unique TCRbeta CDR3 rearrangement, sequence reads were collapsed and filtered. For each sample, productive Simpson clonality was calculated by taking the square root of Simpson's diversity index across productive rearrangements. What TCRdb holds here is the immuneACCESS table cut down to in-frame rearrangements. Part of the clones is not present; checked against another copy, under half of the missing clones reflect an unresolved V gene, and the others are unexplained. That table furnishes V, J and clone size, whereas the DNA furnished D and trimming. Within this sample are over 200,000 clones, with about nine tenths of them counted one time only. Of the sample, 3% to 3.5% falls within the top ten clones.

Points on this clone: The target of this receptor is not known. Within one base of it there is no much larger clone, and no base qualities were kept.

In the prospective study, participants were roughly 18 to 100 years old, resided in about two dozen geographic areas of the United States, and were enrolled through a virtual design. To assign participants to cohorts, the prospective study relied on clinical history that participants themselves reported in a screening survey and a study questionnaire. Mobile phlebotomists in the prospective study collected whole blood, serum and a nasopharyngeal or oropharyngeal swab from every participant. Prospective study participants could optionally give additional blood draws and questionnaires over a roughly 2-month period. Blood samples from the prospective study were shipped frozen or at room temperature prior to DNA extraction. The germline V gene encodes CDR1 LNHDA and CDR2 SQIVND (reference sequence). The CDR3 covers 14 residues, taking in both the cysteine and the phenylalanine. The retained sequence is limited to the CDR3, 42 bases, with the frame set at the first base. The V and J ends are trimmed by 4 bases and 5 bases, leaving 11 bases between them.

The sequence joins TRBV19 to TRBJ1-4, with TRBD1 as a weak D call on 5 bases. The sequence came from a woman aged 45-65 years in a cohort exposed to, infected with or recovered from COVID-19 (not recorded which). Input material: PBMCs or T cells enriched from blood (not recorded which). The DNA sequence is as follows: TGTGCCAGTAGTACCAGGGCTAAGAATGAAAAACTGTTTTTT. Protein translation: CASSTRAKNEKLFF.